A single sample is the source of the 21 T cell receptor beta chains below, sequenced in a study of T cells in Graves' hyperthyroidism and ophthalmopathy. Regions amplified from RNA transcripts were the TCR beta CDR3 regions. First-round RT-PCR targeting the TCR CDR3 was performed with the HTBI primer set. Via MiXCR, TCRdb re-called the multiplex PCR reads, giving one row per CDR3 protein. The sample includes nearly 750,000 distinct CDR3 sequences, around 40% of them seen just once. The material sequenced was blood. These receptors were collected from a woman aged 40 to 50 with Graves' hyperthyroidism.

This clonotype was found a few times. The rearrangement links TRBV5-1 to TRBJ2-7, with TRBD2 identical over 7 bases. Germline trimming cut 1 base from V and 4 bases from J; bases unmatched to any gene: 11. Germline CDR1 reads SGHRS; CDR2 reads YFSETQ. The CDR3 has 16 amino acids. The CDR3 coding sequence is TGCGCCAGCAGCTTGACAATCACACTAGCGCCATACGAGCAGTACTTC. This codes for CASSLTITLAPYEQYF.

There are a few counts of this clonotype. The chain recombines TRBV12-3 or TRBV12-4 with TRBJ1-2, with 8 bases matching TRBD1. The CDR3 is 15 amino acids. V dropped 5 bases and J dropped 7; count of bases not matched to a gene: 12. The CDR3 loop is CASSPQQGGRGGYTF. The CDR3 nucleotides read TGTGCCAGCAGTCCACAACAGGGGGGAAGAGGTGGCTACACCTTC.

The chain has TRBV20-1 and TRBJ1-1, with D unresolved. Per germline, CDR1 DFQATT and CDR2 SNEGSKA (reference sequence). This CDR3 has 12 amino acids. The V and J ends lost 5 bases and 2 bases respectively, with 9 bases between them. The CDR3 sequence is CSASETNTEAFF. The CDR3 DNA sequence: TGCAGTGCTTCGGAGACAAACACTGAAGCTTTCTTT.

This clonotype was counted a few times. The gene calls are TRBV9 and TRBJ1-1; no firm D call. The CDR3 consists of 14 residues. Deletions cut 0 bases from V and 1 base from J, with 7 bases between. Germline values: CDR1 SGDLS, CDR2 YYNGEE. This CDR3 is CASSVGPANTEAFF. Here the CDR3 DNA reads TGTGCCAGCAGCGTAGGACCGGCGAACACTGAAGCTTTCTTT.

This clonotype was observed at least ten times. The chain is built from TRBV25-1 and TRBJ1-1, with unresolved D. CDR3 length: 11 amino acids. Germline V CDR1 and CDR2: MGHDK, SYGVNS. The CDR3 nucleotides read TGTGCTAGAGAGGTCGCCGCTGAAGCTTTCTTT. Amino acids: CAREVAAEAFF.

This clonotype turned up a few times. The V gene is TRBV24-1, the J gene TRBJ1-6; D is unclear. Trimming removed 4 bases at V and 3 bases at J, with 6 bases between. CDR3 length equals 14 residues. The germline V gene encodes CDR1 KGHDR and CDR2 SFDVKD. For the CDR3, the DNA is TGTGCCACCAGTGACGCAGGCTATAATTCACCCCTCCACTTT. This translates into CATSDAGYNSPLHF.

This clonotype came up many times. The DNA of the CDR3 is TGTGCCAGCAGCAAAGGACCGACCTACGAGCAGTACTTC. The encoded protein is CASSKGPTYEQYF. The rearrangement joins TRBV12-3 or TRBV12-4 to TRBJ2-7; D is ambiguous. The CDR3 is made up of 13 amino acids. Trimming removed 6 bases at V and 2 bases at J, with 11 bases between.

The genes are TRBV5-8 and TRBJ1-6; TRBD1 is a possible D gene (6 bases). This CDR3 has 16 amino acids. The germline V gene has CDR1 SGHTS and CDR2 YDEGEE. V dropped 6 bases and J dropped 8 bases, with 21 bases sitting between them. CDR3 DNA: TGTGCCAGCACGTCGCCCGGGGGGGGGGCTCATTCACCCCTCCACTTT. Protein product: CASTSPGGGAHSPLHF.

This clonotype has just a few counts. This sequence joins TRBV11-2 and TRBJ2-7; D uncertain. The CDR3 has 15 amino acids. V was cut by 2 bases and J by 0 bases, with 11 bases left in between. Germline V gene lookup returns CDR1 SGHAT and CDR2 FQNNGV. DNA of the CDR3: TGTGCCAGCAGCTTAATCCCAGAGAGCTCCTACGAGCAGTACTTC. Its translation: CASSLIPESSYEQYF.

The J gene is TRBJ2-7, the V gene TRBV7-8; weak D call: TRBD2 (6 bases). V lost 6 bases and J 6 bases, leaving 15 bases between the germline ends. This CDR3 is built from 13 residues. Germline V gives CDR1 SGHVS, CDR2 FQNEAQ. CDR3 sequence reads: CASSLSSTSEQYF. The CDR3, as DNA: TGTGCCAGCAGTTTATCTTCGACTAGCGAGCAGTACTTC.

V gene TRBV7-6 combines with J gene TRBJ1-2; D perhaps matches TRBD1 (6 bases). Germline values: CDR1 SGHVS, CDR2 FNYEAQ. Trimming cost V 5 bases and J 4 bases, with 17 bases left between them. The CDR3 length is 15 residues. This chain's CDR3 is CASSAGTNSIYGYTF. In DNA, the CDR3 is TGTGCCAGCAGCGCCGGGACAAACTCGATCTATGGCTACACCTTC.

As for this clonotype: This may be a read error, as it is one base from a much larger clone. The chain employs TRBV7-9 and TRBJ1-3; D is ambiguous. The CDR3 is 15 residues long. Looked up from germline, CDR1 is SEHNR and CDR2 is FQNEAQ (reference sequence). In DNA, the CDR3 is TGTGCCAGCAGCTTTACGGGGAGCTCTGGACACACCATATATTTT. Translation: CASSFTGSSGHTIYF.

This clonotype was seen many times. This rearrangement joins TRBV7-9 to TRBJ2-7; 8 bases are a match to TRBD1. CDR1 is SEHNR, CDR2 FQNEAQ, per germline (reference sequence). The J segment lost 3 bases and the V segment lost 4 bases, leaving 11 bases of the junction unmatched. This CDR3 is 16 amino acids long. CDR3 bases: TGTGCCAGCAGCTCTCGAGGAGGACAGGGTATCTACGAGCAGTACTTC. As protein: CASSSRGGQGIYEQYF.

This clonotype was counted only a few times. CDR3 coding DNA: TGTGCCAGCAGTCGATACAGAGGGGAGACCCAGTACTTC. Its protein is CASSRYRGETQYF. This chain uses TRBV12-3 or TRBV12-4 with TRBJ2-5; TRBD2 is a possible D gene (5 bases). The length of the CDR3 is 13 residues. V was pared by 5 bases and J by 5 bases, with 12 bases between.

This clonotype occurred many times. V gene TRBV5-5 combines with J gene TRBJ2-5; 8 nucleotides match TRBD1. CDR1 is SGHKS and CDR2 is YYEKEE in the germline V gene (reference sequence). The junction had 6 bases not matched to a gene; V was cut back by 4 bases and J by 1 base. This CDR3 is built from 15 residues. CDR3 in DNA: TGTGCCAGCAGCCCCGATACAGGGGGCCAAGAGACCCAGTACTTC. It translates to CASSPDTGGQETQYF. The variable domain in full, completed from reference TRBV5-5 and TRBJ2-5, reads DAGVTQSPTHLIKTRGQQVTLRCSPISGHKSVSWYQQVLGQGPQFIFQYYEKEERGRGNFPDRFSARQFPNYSSELNVNALLLGDSALYLCASSPDTGGQETQYFGPGTRLLVL.

The CDR3 region is CASRGQGKQPQHF. As DNA, the CDR3 is TGTGCCAGCAGGGGACAGGGTAAACAGCCCCAGCATTTT. The chain links TRBV12-5 to TRBJ1-5, with 9 nucleotides matching TRBD1. The CDR3 contains 13 residues. Germline CDR1 and CDR2: LGHNT and FRNRAP.

This clonotype was counted at least ten times. The gene calls are TRBV10-3 and TRBJ1-2; no clear D. Germline assignment: CDR1 ENHRY and CDR2 SYGVKD. V was clipped by 5 bases and J by 3 bases, with 13 bases between them. The CDR3 sequence is 14 residues long. The CDR3 here is CAISLEGPHYGYTF. CDR3 nucleotides: TGTGCCATCAGTTTAGAAGGTCCCCACTATGGCTACACCTTC.

This sequence joins TRBV27 and TRBJ1-2, with a tentative D call TRBD1 (6 bases). The V gene lost 7 bases and the J gene lost 4 bases, with 16 bases spanning the gap. CDR1 MNHEY and CDR2 SMNVEV come from the germline V gene (reference sequence). This CDR3 region has 14 residues. The CDR3 protein is CASTQSRGVYGYTF. CDR3 nucleotides: TGTGCCAGCACCCAATCCAGGGGTGTCTATGGCTACACCTTC.

CDR3 in amino acids: CASSSERRQAGYTF. The DNA of the CDR3 is TGTGCCAGTAGTAGCGAGCGTAGACAGGCTGGCTACACCTTC. The chain employs TRBV19 and TRBJ1-2, with a tentative D call TRBD1 (6 bases). This CDR3 comprises 14 residues. CDR1 and CDR2 (germline): LNHDA, SQIVND (reference sequence). Trimming pared 4 bases from V and 7 bases from J, leaving 16 bases between.

This clonotype was counted ten times or more. V is TRBV15 and J is TRBJ1-1; D is perhaps TRBD1 (6 bases). This CDR3 is built from 15 residues. Germline V lookup: CDR1 LNHNV, CDR2 YYDKDF (reference sequence). Trimming took off 1 base at V and 0 bases at J, with 9 bases between the two ends. The chain's CDR3 is CATSRGTEMNTEAFF. The CDR3 nucleotides are TGTGCCACCAGCAGAGGGACAGAGATGAACACTGAAGCTTTCTTT.

The J gene is TRBJ2-6, the V gene TRBV6-5; D gene ambiguous. This CDR3 contains 17 residues. Trimming pared 0 bases from V and 4 bases from J, leaving 13 bases between. Germline V gene lookup returns CDR1 MNHEY and CDR2 SVGAGI. CDR3 sequence reads: CASSYSSRVSGANVLTF. CDR3 bases: TGTGCCAGCAGTTACTCGTCTCGGGTCTCAGGGGCCAACGTCCTGACTTTC.